This T cell receptor beta chain derives from a study of PD-L1 blockade in urothelial cancer. Only in-frame clones appear in the TCRdb table, and some are missing; sequencing was by immunoSEQ multiplex PCR. The data contain 55,000 to 85,000 clones, about 83% of them seen just once; the ten biggest clones take up around a tenth. The CDR3 contains 13 residues. This sample's time point: pretreatment peripheral blood. The sequencing here drew on PBMCs, taken around atezolizumab (anti-PD-L1) treatment. J is TRBJ2-7 and V is TRBV21-1; the table's D gene call, TRBD2, was not cross checked with the DNA. TRBV21-1 is deemed a pseudogene. The clonotype originates from a woman between 70 and 85 years old with urothelial cancer. CDR3 region: CASAGRLSYEQYF. The CDR3 coding sequence is TGTGCCAGCGCGGGCAGGCTCTCCTACGAGCAGTACTTC.